One sample yielded the 8 T cell receptor beta chains listed below, sequenced in a study of blood T cell repertoires in COVID-19. The table came from immunoSEQ multiplex PCR; TCRdb's copy has only in-frame clones and leaves some out. The data hold fewer than 100,000 clones, with roughly 90% observed a single time. Specimen: peripheral blood. All receptors derive from a woman aged 80 or over with acute or convalescent COVID-19.

The CDR3 sequence: CASSLTGQSNQPQHF. The CDR3 nucleotides are TGCGCCAGCAGCTTGACGGGACAGAGCAATCAGCCCCAGCATTTT. The J gene is TRBJ1-5, the V gene TRBV5-1; 7 bases agree with TRBD1. CDR1 is SGHRS, CDR2 YFSETQ, per germline. The CDR3 has 15 residues. V lost 1 base to trimming and J lost 1 base; unmatched junction nucleotides: 2.

The rearrangement joins TRBV28 to TRBJ2-7; perhaps TRBD2 as D (5 bases). Germline values: CDR1 MDHEN, CDR2 SYDVKM. Trimming removed 5 bases from V and 13 bases from J, with 24 bases in between. The CDR3 extends over 14 amino acids. The CDR3 nucleotides read TGTGCCAGCAGTCCCACTAGAGGCCTCCTACGAGGCTACTTC. Its protein product is CASSPTRGLLRGYF.

This chain uses TRBV19 with TRBJ2-3; tentative D call: TRBD2 (5 bases). Trimming stripped 6 bases from V and 1 base from J, with 8 bases between. This CDR3 has 13 residues. From germline, CDR1 is LNHDA and CDR2 SQIVND (reference sequence). The CDR3 sequence is CASRMEGTDTQYF. CDR3 coding DNA: TGTGCCAGTAGAATGGAGGGCACAGATACGCAGTATTTT.

The chain joins TRBV4-1 to TRBJ2-7, with D maybe TRBD2 (5 bases). Germline loops: CDR1 MGHRA, CDR2 YSYEKL. The CDR3 loop spans 14 amino acids. V lost 1 base and J 3 bases, leaving 10 bases between the germline ends. The CDR3 bases are TGCGCCAGCAGCCAAGTACAGCGGAACTACGAGCAGTACTTC. This gives the protein CASSQVQRNYEQYF.

This sequence joins TRBV5-1 and TRBJ2-1, with D possibly being TRBD1 (5 bases). The germline V and J ends were trimmed by 1 base and 2 bases, with 10 bases remaining between them. The length of the CDR3 is 15 residues. Germline-derived CDR1 and CDR2 are SGHRS and YFSETQ. As DNA, the CDR3 is TGCGCCAGCAGCTTGAGCGACAGCACCTACAATGAGCAGTTCTTC. The encoded protein is CASSLSDSTYNEQFF.

The chain combines TRBV9 with TRBJ2-2; 8 bases match TRBD1. Per the germline V gene, CDR1 is SGDLS and CDR2 is YYNGEE. J was trimmed by 4 bases and V by 0 bases; bases with no gene match: 5. This CDR3 comprises 16 residues. CDR3 in DNA: TGTGCCAGCAGCGTAGGGGCAGGGGGCGGCACCGGGGAGCTGTTTTTT. It codes for CASSVGAGGGTGELFF.

The CDR3 coding sequence is TGTGCCAGCAGCCCCCGGCAGGGGGCCGCCTACGAGCAGTACTTC. This codes for CASSPRQGAAYEQYF. V is TRBV6-6 and J is TRBJ2-7; 8 nucleotides align to TRBD1. CDR3 size: 15 residues. The germline gives CDR1 MNHNY, CDR2 SVGAGI (reference sequence). With V trimmed by 6 bases and J by 2 bases, 9 bases remained unmatched.

The J gene is TRBJ1-5, the V gene TRBV2; D unclear. The CDR3 contains 15 residues. CDR1 is SNHLY, CDR2 FYNNEI, per germline. The V end lost 5 bases, the J end lost 5 bases, and 16 bases lay between the germline ends. The CDR3 reads CASSPKNRFHQPQHF. For the CDR3, the DNA is TGTGCCAGCAGTCCCAAAAACCGGTTTCATCAGCCCCAGCATTTT.